The rows below give T cell receptor beta chains drawn from one sample of a study of neurological immune-mediated disorders. TCRdb passed the 5' RACE reads through MiXCR, listing each CDR3 protein once. The repertoire holds 25,000 to 35,000 distinct CDR3 sequences, with 10% to 15% as singletons. Specimen: PBMCs. These receptors were obtained from a man in his 60s in good health. Each CDR3 is given with its conserved first and last residue. A D gene is named only where the DNA matches it firmly. Expanded clones get a size class; other rows say once, few or many, or leave the size out.

d_gene	v_gene	j_gene	abundance	CDR3nt	CDR3aa
-	TRBV12-3/TRBV12-4	TRBJ2-3	many	TGTGCCAGCAGTTTCGGGTTTTTCACAGATACGCAGTATTTT	CASSFGFFTDTQYF
-	TRBV20-1	TRBJ2-3	many	TGCAGTGCTAGAACGGTCACCAGCACAGATACGCAGTATTTT	CSARTVTSTDTQYF
-	TRBV7-9	TRBJ1-1	many	TGTGCCAGCAGCCCTGACGGACGGGGGACTGAAGCTTTCTTT	CASSPDGRGTEAFF
TRBD1	TRBV18	TRBJ1-1	-	TGTGCCAGCTCACCGGTTAGACAGGGGGAAGAAGCTTTCTTT	CASSPVRQGEEAFF
-	TRBV5-5	TRBJ2-5	many	TGTGCCAGCAGCAGTGGAGAGTGGGAGACCCAGTACTTC	CASSSGEWETQYF
-	TRBV5-5	TRBJ1-1	many	TGTGCCAGCAGCTTGGAAGGCTCGGGAGTTACTGAAGCTTTCTTT	CASSLEGSGVTEAFF
-	TRBV5-1	TRBJ2-2	-	-	CASSPNPGEDEQYFGPGTGELFF
TRBD1	TRBV5-1	TRBJ2-1	few	TGCGCCAGCAGCTTGATTCCAGGGGGCTACAATGAGCAGTTCTTC	CASSLIPGGYNEQFF
-	TRBV24-1	TRBJ1-2	many	TGTGCCACCAGTTCGGGACTCCCAGAAGATGGCTACACCTTC	CATSSGLPEDGYTF
TRBD2	TRBV28	TRBJ2-3	many	TGTGCCAGCAGCTGGACTAGCGTCCCCACGCAGTATTTT	CASSWTSVPTQYF
TRBD1	TRBV5-6	TRBJ2-2	many	TGTGCCAGCAGCTCCGTGGACAGGGTGACCGGGGAGCTGTTTTTT	CASSSVDRVTGELFF
-	TRBV10-3	TRBJ1-1	-	TGTGCCATCAGCGGGCAAGGTGACACTGAAGCTTTCTTT	CAISGQGDTEAFF
-	TRBV20-1	TRBJ2-3	many	TGCAGTGCTAGACTCTCTGACGGTGATACGCAGTATTTT	CSARLSDGDTQYF
TRBD1	TRBV10-3	TRBJ1-1	-	TGTGCCATCGGTGCCAGACAGGGCCAAGGGCGAGGGGACACTGAAGCTTTCTTT	CAIGARQGQGRGDTEAFF
-	TRBV6-1	TRBJ1-1	-	TGTGCCGGGAAACGGGAACCCGCGAACACTGAAGCTTTCTTT	CAGKREPANTEAFF
TRBD1	TRBV5-1	TRBJ1-1	many	TGCGCCAGCAGCAAAACAGGGGCGCTGAACACTGAAGCTTTCTTT	CASSKTGALNTEAFF
-	TRBV20-1	TRBJ2-7	many	TGCAGTGTTGCGTCGGGCTTCTCCTACGAGCAGTACTTC	CSVASGFSYEQYF
-	TRBV7-2	TRBJ2-2	many	TGTGCCAGCAGCCTAGAGTCCGGGGCCGGGGAGCTGTTTTTT	CASSLESGAGELFF
-	TRBV20-1	TRBJ1-4	many	TGCAGTGCTAGAGTTGCACCGGGGATTAATGAAAAACTGTTTTTT	CSARVAPGINEKLFF
-	TRBV7-8	TRBJ2-3	many	TGTGCCAGCAGCTTAGTCGCGGTTCGGTTCGATACGCAGTATTTT	CASSLVAVRFDTQYF
TRBD1	TRBV5-1	TRBJ1-5	-	TGCGCCAGCAGCCCGGACAGGGGAGATCAGCCCCAGCATTTT	CASSPDRGDQPQHF
-	TRBV27	TRBJ2-7	many	TGTGCCAGCAGTTTCCAGGGCCGTTCCTACGAGCAGTACTTC	CASSFQGRSYEQYF
-	TRBV7-9	TRBJ2-5	many	TGTGCCAGCAGCTTAGTTACGGGGATTGGGACCCAGTACTTC	CASSLVTGIGTQYF
-	TRBV7-9	TRBJ2-3	many	TGTGCCAGCAGCCTACAGACTCTCACAGATACGCAGTATTTT	CASSLQTLTDTQYF
TRBD2	TRBV2	TRBJ2-3	many	TGTGCCAGCAGTGAATTCGGGCGGGGGGACGCTACAGATACGCAGTATTTT	CASSEFGRGDATDTQYF
TRBD1	TRBV7-2	TRBJ2-3	-	TGTGCCAGCAGCTTCGACAGGGGGCCAGATACGCAGTATTTT	CASSFDRGPDTQYF
-	TRBV6-5	TRBJ2-7	many	TGTGCCAGCACCCCCGGCAGCTCCTACGAGCAGTACTTC	CASTPGSSYEQYF
-	TRBV18	TRBJ2-2	many	TGTGCCAGCTCACTGGACAGAAACACCGGGGAGCTGTTTTTT	CASSLDRNTGELFF
-	TRBV24-1	TRBJ2-7	many	TGTGCCACCAGTGTGGGGGGCCTCGACGAGCAGTACTTC	CATSVGGLDEQYF
TRBD2	TRBV3-1	TRBJ2-5	many	TGTGCCAGCAGCCAAAACAGCGGGGGGCAAGAGACCCAGTACTTC	CASSQNSGGQETQYF
TRBD1	TRBV7-9	TRBJ2-2	many	TGTGCCAGCAGCCCGGGACAGCTGGGGAACACCGGGGAGCTGTTTTTT	CASSPGQLGNTGELFF
TRBD1	TRBV5-1	TRBJ2-1	many	TGCGCCAGCAGCATAGGACAGGGGGCCTACAATGAGCAGTTCTTC	CASSIGQGAYNEQFF
-	TRBV7-9	TRBJ2-3	many	TGTGCCAGCAGCTTAGCTTGGTCAGAAACTAGCACAGATACGCAGTATTTT	CASSLAWSETSTDTQYF
TRBD2	TRBV29-1	TRBJ2-1	many	TGCAGCGTTGCGATAGCGGGAGCGGGTGAGCAGTTCTTC	CSVAIAGAGEQFF
TRBD1	TRBV5-1	TRBJ2-1	many	TGCGCCAGCAGCGACAGGGGAACCTACAATGAGCAGTTCTTC	CASSDRGTYNEQFF
-	TRBV7-9	TRBJ2-2	many	TGTGCCAGCAGCCTTGGGCAGGGGTTGTACACCGGGGAGCTGTTTTTT	CASSLGQGLYTGELFF
-	TRBV3-1	TRBJ2-3	many	TGTGCCAGCAGCGCATCCGACACAGATACGCAGTATTTT	CASSASDTDTQYF
-	TRBV12-3/TRBV12-4	TRBJ2-5	many	TGTGCCAGCAGTTTATCTGGCGGGACGAACCAAGAGACCCAGTACTTC	CASSLSGGTNQETQYF
TRBD1	TRBV20-1	TRBJ2-5	many	TGCAGTGCTAGAAGGACAGGGGGGTTGGAGACCCAGTACTTC	CSARRTGGLETQYF
TRBD1	TRBV5-6	TRBJ2-7	many	TGTGCCAGCAGCTTGGCCGGGACAGGGACATCCTACGAGCAGTACTTC	CASSLAGTGTSYEQYF
TRBD2	TRBV24-1	TRBJ2-1	many	TGTGCCACCAGTGACCCGGGGGGGGGGACTAGCGGGGCCGGGCAGTTCTTC	CATSDPGGGTSGAGQFF
-	TRBV27	TRBJ1-5	many	TGTGCCAGCAGTTTACTGGGTAGCAATCAGCCCCAGCATTTT	CASSLLGSNQPQHF
-	TRBV29-1	TRBJ1-1	-	TGCGTTGATGGGGGCCTGAACACTGAAGCTTTCTTT	CVDGGLNTEAFF
-	TRBV5-8	TRBJ1-5	many	TGTGCCAGCAGCTTGGTCCGGGGACCAGCCCAGCATTTT	CASSLVRGPAQHF
-	TRBV11-2	TRBJ2-2	-	TGTGCCAGCAGCTTGACGGACGCGAACACCGGGGAGCTGTTTTTT	CASSLTDANTGELFF
-	TRBV20-1	TRBJ1-2	many	TGCAGTGCTAGCCTACCCTTGCAGGGGATAAACTATGGCTACACCTTC	CSASLPLQGINYGYTF
TRBD2	TRBV29-1	TRBJ2-3	-	TGCAGCGCCGGGACTACCGACACAGATACGCAGTATTTT	CSAGTTDTDTQYF
-	TRBV19	TRBJ1-5	few	TGTGCCAGTAGTATCGGGCGAAATCAGCCCCAGCATTTT	CASSIGRNQPQHF
-	TRBV7-3	TRBJ2-1	many	TGTGCCAGCAGCTTAGGCACCGGCCGGGAGCAGTTCTTC	CASSLGTGREQFF
-	TRBV11-2	TRBJ1-1	many	TGTGCCAGCAGCGAATGGGGACCCGAGAACACTGAAGCTTTCTTT	CASSEWGPENTEAFF
TRBD1	TRBV3-1	TRBJ1-6	many	TGTGCCAGCAGCATAGGACAGGGCGGGTTTAGATCACCCCTCCACTTT	CASSIGQGGFRSPLHF
-	TRBV5-6	TRBJ2-5	medium-sized	TGTGCCAGCAGCTTGTTCGGGTATGGGGAGACCCAGTACTTC	CASSLFGYGETQYF
TRBD2	TRBV7-9	TRBJ2-1	many	TGTGCCAGCAGCTCACACACTAGCGGGAGGGCCCTCGGTGAGCAGTTCTTC	CASSSHTSGRALGEQFF
-	TRBV20-1	TRBJ1-5	medium-sized	TGCAGTGCTAGTGTTCTTGAGAATCAGCCCCAGCATTTT	CSASVLENQPQHF
-	TRBV7-2	TRBJ2-4	many	TGTGCCAGCGGGGAGACAGCAAACAAAAACATTCAGTACTTC	CASGETANKNIQYF
-	TRBV29-1	TRBJ2-5	many	TGCAGCGTCCCCTGGGGGGCTACTCTCCAAGAGACCCAGTACTTC	CSVPWGATLQETQYF
TRBD2	TRBV20-1	TRBJ2-5	many	TGCAGTGCTAATCTGCCGGGACTAGGGGCCGTAGAGACCCAGTACTTC	CSANLPGLGAVETQYF